Each of the 20 T cell receptor beta chains below was sequenced from the same sample in a study of cytomegalovirus exposure and HLA in healthy donors. With 60 Vbeta and 13 Jbeta primers, the PCR was carried out. Method: immunoSEQ multiplex PCR; TCRdb's copy keeps in-frame clones and lacks some. The sample records fewer than 200,000 clones, roughly 84% being singletons. The sequencing input was PBMCs. The receptors stem from a girl under three years old in good health and CMV-seronegative.

V usage is TRBV10-3 and J usage is TRBJ2-7, with a weak D call TRBD2 (6 bases). V dropped 1 base and J dropped 4 bases, with 8 bases sitting between them. This CDR3 has 13 residues. CDR1 and CDR2 from the germline V gene are ENHRY and SYGVKD. In nucleotides, the CDR3 is TGTGCCATCAGTGAGTGGGGGGAATACGAGCAGTACTTC. As protein: CAISEWGEYEQYF.

The chain couples TRBV19 to TRBJ1-2; D is undetermined. Trimming cost V 11 bases and J 7 bases, with 5 bases left between them. The CDR3 contains 8 residues. In germline, CDR1 is LNHDA, CDR2 SQIVND (reference sequence). CDR3 loop: CAAGGYTF. CDR3 coding DNA: TGTGCCGCAGGTGGCTACACCTTC. The variable domain in full, completed from reference TRBV19 and TRBJ1-2, reads DGGITQSPKYLFRKEGQNVTLSCEQNLNHDAMYWYRQDPGQGLRLIYYSQIVNDFQKGDIAEGYSVSREKKESFPLTVTSAQKNPTAFYLCAAGGYTFGSGTRLTVV.

The rearrangement uses TRBV4-2 and TRBJ1-2, with TRBD1 as a possible D gene (5 bases). Germline CDR1 and CDR2: LGHNA and YNFKEQ. The CDR3 loop spans 15 amino acids. V gave up 1 base and J gave up 0 bases, with 9 bases separating them. This chain's CDR3 is CASSQGGGTNYGYTF. Written as DNA, the CDR3 is TGTGCCAGCAGCCAAGGCGGGGGAACTAACTATGGCTACACCTTC.

Worth noting for this clone: Sequence at one end of the junction differs from germline and may be a read error. The V call is TRBV5-4, the J call TRBJ2-1; 9 nucleotides match TRBD2. Germline V gene sequence: CDR1 SGHNT, CDR2 YYREEE (reference sequence). The CDR3 is 17 residues long. The CDR3 nucleotides are TGCGCCAGCAGCCAGGACCCTTTGCGGGAGGGCAGGGATGAGCAGTTCTTC. As protein: CASSQDPLREGRDEQFF.

The chain has TRBV27 and TRBJ1-1, with 10 positions matching TRBD1. This CDR3 is 15 amino acids long. V trimming: 5 bases; J trimming: 4 bases; junction bases outside the gene matches: 7. From germline, CDR1 is MNHEY and CDR2 SMNVEV (reference sequence). The CDR3: CASSLRQGAGTEAFF. In nucleotides, the CDR3 is TGTGCCAGCAGTCTTAGACAGGGGGCTGGCACTGAAGCTTTCTTT.

The rearrangement uses TRBV27 and TRBJ2-7, with 9 bases matching TRBD1. There are 15 residues in the CDR3. J was trimmed by 3 bases and V by 8 bases; bases with no gene match: 11. Germline-derived CDR1 and CDR2 are MNHEY and SMNVEV (reference sequence). CDR3 residues: CASSLPGTGLYEQYF. The CDR3 DNA follows: TGTGCCAGCTCCCTCCCCGGGACAGGGCTCTACGAGCAGTACTTC.

This chain uses TRBV5-6 with TRBJ1-2, with 9 bases that match TRBD1. The trim removed 3 bases at V and 10 bases at J, leaving 10 bases unmatched. Germline CDR1 reads SGHDT; CDR2 reads YYEEEE. The CDR3 has 14 amino acids. The CDR3 region is CASSWGTGQTLYTF. The CDR3 DNA reads as TGTGCCAGCAGCTGGGGGACAGGGCAAACGCTCTACACCTTC.

The rearrangement joins TRBV2 to TRBJ2-3, with TRBD1 as a possible D gene (6 bases). In germline, CDR1 is SNHLY, CDR2 FYNNEI. There are 12 residues in the CDR3. V was trimmed by 8 bases and J by 5 bases, leaving 11 bases between them. The CDR3 region is CASLGAGDTQYF. CDR3 sequence (DNA): TGTGCCAGCTTGGGGGCAGGAGATACGCAGTATTTT.

The rearrangement joins TRBV2 to TRBJ2-5, with 9 bases that match TRBD1. In germline, CDR1 is SNHLY, CDR2 FYNNEI. This CDR3 is 14 amino acids long. V was pared by 7 bases and J by 5 bases, with 8 bases of the junction left unmatched. The CDR3 sequence is CASTNRGRSETQYF. In DNA, the CDR3 is TGTGCCAGCACTAACAGGGGGCGATCGGAGACCCAGTACTTC.

The chain employs TRBV5-1 and TRBJ2-5; 9 bases are a match to TRBD2. The germline CDR1 and CDR2 sequences are SGHRS and YFSETQ. V lost 0 bases, J lost 5 bases, and 8 bases stayed unmatched. CDR3 length: 16 amino acids. DNA of the CDR3: TGCGCCAGCAGCTTGGGATCGCGGGGGGGCCAGGAGACCCAGTACTTC. This translates into CASSLGSRGGQETQYF. Supplemented by reference TRBV5-1 and TRBJ2-5, the full variable domain reads KAGVTQTPRYLIKTRGQQVTLSCSPISGHRSVSWYQQTPGQGLQFLFEYFSETQRNKGNFPGRFSGRQFSNSRSEMNVSTLELGDSALYLCASSLGSRGGQETQYFGPGTRLLVL.

The chain uses TRBV4-1 and TRBJ1-5, with D possibly matching TRBD1 (6 bases). Trimming left V 1 base short and J 2 bases short, with 12 bases between. The CDR3 is 16 amino acids. CDR1 is MGHRA, CDR2 YSYEKL, per germline. The CDR3 spells CASSQGRAGGNQPQHF. In DNA form, the CDR3 reads TGCGCCAGCAGCCAAGGGCGGGCAGGGGGCAATCAGCCCCAGCATTTT.

The J gene is TRBJ1-5, the V gene TRBV7-6; D gene uncertain. Germline CDR1 and CDR2: SGHVS and FNYEAQ. This CDR3 has 13 residues. Trimming removed 1 base at V and 4 bases at J, with 5 bases between. CDR3 DNA sequence: TGTGCCAGCAGCTTAGGGGCTAATCAGCCCCAGCATTTT. It specifies CASSLGANQPQHF.

The chain joins TRBV29-1 to TRBJ2-1, with 8 bases lining up with TRBD2. V was pared by 1 base and J by 6 bases, with 2 bases of the junction left unmatched. CDR3 length equals 13 residues. The germline CDR1 and CDR2 sequences are SQVTM and ANQGSEA. Here the CDR3 reads CSVEGAGGNEQFF. The CDR3 nucleotides read TGCAGCGTTGAAGGGGCGGGGGGCAATGAGCAGTTCTTC.

The J gene is TRBJ2-7, the V gene TRBV10-1, with D perhaps matching TRBD1 (8 bases). CDR1 and CDR2 from the germline V gene are WNHNN and SYGVQD (reference sequence). V was trimmed by 6 bases and J by 0 bases, leaving 15 bases between them. CDR3 length equals 15 residues. The CDR3 region is CASRAGQAISYEQYF. The CDR3 DNA reads TGCGCCAGCAGAGCGGGACAGGCTATCTCCTACGAGCAGTACTTC.

This chain connects TRBV2 to TRBJ1-1; no clear D gene. The CDR3 has 13 amino acids. Germline V gene sequence: CDR1 SNHLY, CDR2 FYNNEI. Trimming took off 7 bases at V and 10 bases at J, with 19 bases between the two ends. The CDR3 reads CASIQYGVGGAFF. CDR3 sequence (DNA): TGTGCCAGCATCCAGTATGGTGTAGGAGGAGCTTTCTTT.

The CDR3 here is CASSPNPWDSQLISYGYTF. As DNA, the CDR3 is TGTGCCAGCAGCCCTAACCCCTGGGACAGCCAACTTATTTCGTATGGCTACACCTTC. This sequence joins TRBV7-9 and TRBJ1-2; 7 bases line up with TRBD1. The CDR3 has 19 amino acids. V lost 5 bases to trimming and J lost 5 bases; unmatched junction nucleotides: 23. In germline, CDR1 is SEHNR, CDR2 FQNEAQ (reference sequence).

This chain joins TRBV11-2 and TRBJ2-3, with D possibly TRBD1 on 5 matching bases. Germline values: CDR1 SGHAT, CDR2 FQNNGV. CDR3 length: 12 amino acids. The V and J ends lost 4 bases and 6 bases respectively, with 8 bases between them. CDR3 sequence: CASSYAGDTQYF. The DNA of the CDR3 is TGTGCCAGCAGCTACGCAGGGGATACGCAGTATTTT.

V usage is TRBV9 and J usage is TRBJ2-7; 9 bases line up with TRBD1. CDR1 and CDR2 (germline): SGDLS, YYNGEE. The CDR3 spans 12 residues. V lost 4 bases, J lost 13 bases, and 9 bases stayed unmatched. CDR3 amino acids: CASSKTGGPRYF. The CDR3 DNA reads as TGTGCCAGCAGCAAAACAGGGGGCCCCCGATACTTC.

The chain carries TRBV18 and TRBJ2-1; the match to TRBD2 covers 12 bases. The CDR3 is 19 residues long. Germline CDR1 KGHSH, CDR2 LQKENI. Trimming cost V 3 bases and J 3 bases; bases outside gene matches: 12. The DNA of the CDR3 is TGTGCCAGCTCACCGGTTCCGGGACTAGCGGGCCTTGGCTACAATGAGCAGTTCTTC. Its protein is CASSPVPGLAGLGYNEQFF.

J is TRBJ2-2 and V is TRBV6-5, with D possibly matching TRBD1 (6 bases). Germline CDR1 MNHEY, CDR2 SVGAGI. CDR3 length equals 15 residues. V lost 5 bases and J lost 6, with 16 bases in between. The CDR3 is CASSLTGGISGELFF. DNA for the CDR3: TGTGCCAGCAGTCTGACAGGTGGGATATCCGGGGAGCTGTTTTTT.